The 27 T cell receptor beta chains presented below share a single source sample, sequenced in a study of PD-1 blockade in classical Hodgkin lymphoma. Libraries were prepared by immunoSEQ multiplex PCR; TCRdb keeps only in-frame clonotypes and omits some of them. The sample lists 95,000 to 100,000 clones, more than 85% seen once, with about 7.1% in the top ten. There was relapse after autologous stem cell transplantation in every patient, and there was variation in brentuximab vedotin exposure. Specimen: peripheral blood mononuclear cells (PBMCs), collected before the second cycle of nivolumab. The receptors come from a human donor with classical Hodgkin lymphoma.

The chain carries TRBV6-1 and TRBJ1-1; 7 bases match TRBD1. The CDR3 totals 14 residues. After removal of 2 bases from V and 6 bases from J, the junction contained 6 bases not matched to a gene. Germline-derived CDR1 and CDR2 are MNHNS and SASEGT. CDR3 residues: CASSEILTGAEAFF. CDR3 bases: TGTGCCAGCAGTGAAATTCTAACAGGGGCTGAAGCTTTCTTT.

The chain links TRBV4-1 to TRBJ2-5; 10 bases agree with TRBD2. The germline CDR1 and CDR2 sequences are MGHRA and YSYEKL. The CDR3 loop spans 16 amino acids. Trimming removed 1 base from V and 1 base from J; junction bases left unmatched: 3. The chain's CDR3 is CASSQVGLAAQETQYF. The CDR3 DNA follows: TGCGCCAGCAGCCAAGTTGGACTAGCGGCCCAAGAGACCCAGTACTTC.

The gene calls are TRBV6-5 and TRBJ1-2; 9 bases align to TRBD1. V was pared by 6 bases and J by 4 bases, with 3 bases of the junction left unmatched. CDR1 MNHEY and CDR2 SVGAGI come from the germline V gene. The CDR3 contains 13 residues. The CDR3: CASRDRGGYGYTF. The CDR3 nucleotides read TGTGCCAGCAGGGACAGGGGCGGCTATGGCTACACCTTC.

This chain uses TRBV28 with TRBJ2-7, with TRBD1 matching 7 bases. J was trimmed by 4 bases and V by 6 bases; bases with no gene match: 6. The germline CDR1 and CDR2 sequences are MDHEN and SYDVKM. The CDR3 extends over 13 amino acids. DNA of the CDR3: TGTGCCAGCAGGCCGACAGGGTGGTACGAGCAGTACTTC. Amino acids: CASRPTGWYEQYF.

The chain combines TRBV19 with TRBJ1-1; D ambiguous. The CDR3 has 14 residues. Germline V gene data show CDR1 as LNHDA and CDR2 as SQIVND (reference sequence). V was clipped by 4 bases and J by 0 bases, with 9 bases between them. The CDR3 protein is CASSNWNMNTEAFF. In DNA form, the CDR3 reads TGTGCCAGTAGTAATTGGAACATGAACACTGAAGCTTTCTTT.

V and J are TRBV10-3 and TRBJ2-5; 8 bases fit TRBD2. The CDR3 spans 13 residues. Germline V gene data show CDR1 as ENHRY and CDR2 as SYGVKD. J gave up 2 bases and V 6 bases, and 2 bases lay outside the gene matches. CDR3 nucleotides: TGTGCCATCAGCGCGGGGGGACAAGAGACCCAGTACTTC. Its protein is CAISAGGQETQYF.

This clone was seen more than once but under ten times. The gene calls are TRBV6-6 and TRBJ1-2, with TRBD1 matching over 7 bases. The CDR3 has 13 residues. Trimming at V came to 6 bases and at J to 6 bases, leaving 7 bases not matched to a gene. Germline V gene lookup returns CDR1 MNHNY and CDR2 SVGAGI (reference sequence). CDR3 bases: TGTGCCAGCAGGATAGGGGACAGACATGGCTACACCTTC. Translated: CASRIGDRHGYTF.

This rearrangement joins TRBV6-6 to TRBJ1-2, with 12 nucleotides matching TRBD1. The CDR3 loop spans 15 amino acids. Trimming removed 4 bases from V and 5 bases from J; junction bases left unmatched: 5. Germline V gene data show CDR1 as MNHNY and CDR2 as SVGAGI (reference sequence). Here the CDR3 reads CASSSGQGALYGYTF. The CDR3 nucleotides are TGTGCCAGCAGTTCGGGACAGGGGGCGCTTTATGGCTACACCTTC.

The chain combines TRBV23-1 with TRBJ2-7; D might be TRBD2 (5 bases). TRBV23-1 is marked as an open reading frame, function uncertain. The CDR3 runs 14 residues. The V and J ends lost 2 bases and 4 bases respectively, with 12 bases between them. This CDR3 is CASSQTLQRYEQYF. The CDR3 DNA reads as TGCGCCAGCAGTCAAACCCTCCAGCGGTACGAGCAGTACTTC.

The CDR3 region is CASSLRGLVDTQYF. CDR3 nucleotides: TGTGCCAGCAGTTTACGCGGGTTAGTGGATACGCAGTATTTT. The chain links TRBV28 to TRBJ2-3; tentatively, D is TRBD2 (5 bases). Trimming stripped 2 bases from V and 6 bases from J, with 12 bases between. In germline, CDR1 is MDHEN, CDR2 SYDVKM. There are 14 residues in the CDR3.

The rearrangement uses TRBV5-6 and TRBJ2-1, with 8 bases lining up with TRBD2. The CDR3 covers 16 residues. In germline, CDR1 is SGHDT, CDR2 YYEEEE. The V gene end was trimmed by 4 bases and the J gene end by 4 bases; junction bases not matched to a gene: 10. The DNA for the CDR3 is TGTGCCAGCAGCAGCAACCTCGGGGGGGCTTACAATGAGCAGTTCTTC. This gives the protein CASSSNLGGAYNEQFF.

This clone was recorded once. The rearrangement uses TRBV7-3 and TRBJ2-5; D is uncertain. Germline V lookup: CDR1 SGHTA, CDR2 FQGTGA. The CDR3 loop spans 12 amino acids. The V end was cut by 2 bases, the J end by 7 bases, with 8 bases between. Here the CDR3 DNA reads TGTGCCAGCAGCTTAGACTTAGGGACCCAGTACTTC. Protein: CASSLDLGTQYF.

The rearrangement joins TRBV7-9 to TRBJ1-1; no clear D gene. CDR3 length: 11 amino acids. From germline, CDR1 is SEHNR and CDR2 FQNEAQ (reference sequence). V lost 10 bases to trimming and J lost 0 bases, with 6 bases between them. The CDR3 reads CATRVNTEAFF. In DNA, the CDR3 is TGTGCCACAAGAGTGAACACTGAAGCTTTCTTT.

The CDR3 loop reads CASNSLGESNQPQHF. The CDR3 region has the DNA TGTGCCAGCAATTCCCTGGGGGAGAGCAATCAGCCCCAGCATTTT. This chain uses TRBV6-1 with TRBJ1-5; a weak D match, TRBD1 (5 bases). Trimming stripped 7 bases from V and 1 base from J, with 14 bases between. The germline CDR1 and CDR2 sequences are MNHNS and SASEGT. CDR3 length: 15 amino acids.

The chain recombines TRBV29-1 with TRBJ1-4; possibly TRBD1 for D (5 bases). V dropped 4 bases and J dropped 6 bases, with 15 bases sitting between them. In germline, CDR1 is SQVTM, CDR2 ANQGSEA. The CDR3 totals 14 residues. In DNA form, the CDR3 reads TGCAGCGTTGCTGCGGGACCCCACGATGAAAAACTGTTTTTT. Translated, it gives CSVAAGPHDEKLFF.

The V and J genes are TRBV7-3 and TRBJ2-1; 7 bases map to TRBD1. The CDR3 spans 12 residues. V was clipped by 6 bases and J by 9 bases; unmatched bases: 5. Germline CDR1 reads SGHTA; CDR2 reads FQGTGA. The CDR3 loop reads CASSHRGGEQFF. The CDR3 DNA follows: TGTGCCAGCAGTCACAGGGGTGGTGAGCAGTTCTTC.

The chain recombines TRBV25-1 with TRBJ2-2; D may correspond to TRBD1 or TRBD2 (7 bases each). Trimming removed 1 base from V and 5 bases from J, with 14 bases in between. The CDR3 loop spans 16 amino acids. CDR1 is MGHDK and CDR2 is SYGVNS in the germline V gene. The CDR3 nucleotides are TGTGCCAGCAGTGAATGGGGAGGGGGCGAGACCGGGGAGCTGTTTTTT. Residues: CASSEWGGGETGELFF. Based on the CDR3 plus reference TRBV25-1 and TRBJ2-2, the full variable domain is EADIYQTPRYLVIGTGKKITLECSQTMGHDKMYWYQQDPGMELHLIHYSYGVNSTEKGDLSSESTVSRIRTEHFPLTLESARPSHTSQYLCASSEWGGGETGELFFGEGSRLTVL.

The chain is built from TRBV4-1 and TRBJ2-5; no definite D call. The CDR3 length is 15 residues. Germline values: CDR1 MGHRA, CDR2 YSYEKL. The V end lost 1 base, the J end lost 2 bases, and 11 bases lay between the germline ends. Written as DNA, the CDR3 is TGCGCCAGCAGCCAAGTCCTCCCGTCACAAGAGACCCAGTACTTC. It is translated as CASSQVLPSQETQYF.

The V and J genes are TRBV2 and TRBJ2-7, with 10 bases lining up with TRBD1. V gave up 7 bases and J gave up 6 bases; unmatched junction bases: 9. The CDR3 covers 14 residues. Germline V gene data show CDR1 as SNHLY and CDR2 as FYNNEI. The CDR3 is CASKFETGGLEQYF. CDR3 in DNA: TGTGCCAGCAAATTTGAGACAGGGGGCCTCGAGCAGTACTTC.

This chain joins TRBV6-5 and TRBJ2-2; TRBD2 aligns across 8 bases. This CDR3 has 16 residues. Germline loops: CDR1 MNHEY, CDR2 SVGAGI. With V trimmed by 4 bases and J by 4 bases, 8 bases remained unmatched. DNA of the CDR3: TGTGCCAGCAGTTCAGACGGGGGGGAATTCACCGGGGAGCTGTTTTTT. Translation: CASSSDGGEFTGELFF.

The chain couples TRBV5-4 to TRBJ1-1, with a tentative D call TRBD1 (5 bases). The germline gives CDR1 SGHNT, CDR2 YYREEE (reference sequence). Trimming removed 4 bases at V and 0 bases at J, with 19 bases between. This CDR3 is built from 17 residues. CDR3 loop: CASSPGGYRGMNTEAFF. CDR3 nucleotide sequence: TGTGCCAGCAGCCCGGGGGGTTATCGGGGAATGAACACTGAAGCTTTCTTT. Full variable domain (outside the CDR3, taken from reference TRBV5-4 and TRBJ1-1): ETGVTQSPTHLIKTRGQQVTLRCSSQSGHNTVSWYQQALGQGPQFIFQYYREEENGRGNFPPRFSGLQFPNYSSELNVNALELDDSALYLCASSPGGYRGMNTEAFFGQGTRLTVV.

This chain links TRBV25-1 with TRBJ2-5, with D possibly called TRBD1 or TRBD2 (6 bases each). The CDR3 covers 15 residues. Trimming removed 3 bases from V and 2 bases from J, with 13 bases in between. Germline lookup yields CDR1 MGHDK and CDR2 SYGVNS. Written as DNA, the CDR3 is TGTGCCAGCAGTGACTTCGGGGGCGAACAAGAGACCCAGTACTTC. Translation gives CASSDFGGEQETQYF.

The chain uses TRBV5-4 and TRBJ2-5; 9 positions match TRBD2. With 5 bases clipped from V and 1 base from J, the junction kept 12 bases outside the gene matches. Germline lookup yields CDR1 SGHNT and CDR2 YYREEE (reference sequence). The CDR3 loop spans 17 amino acids. The chain's CDR3 is CASRPGSAGGFQETQYF. In DNA, the CDR3 is TGTGCCAGCAGGCCCGGGAGCGCGGGGGGGTTCCAAGAGACCCAGTACTTC.

V gene TRBV7-9 combines with J gene TRBJ2-3, with TRBD2 matching 13 bases. Germline values: CDR1 SEHNR, CDR2 FQNEAQ (reference sequence). The ends lost 3 bases at V and 4 bases at J; junction bases unmatched: 4. This CDR3 spans 16 amino acids. The CDR3 is CASSFRTSGGADTQYF. In DNA, the CDR3 is TGTGCCAGCAGCTTTAGAACTAGCGGGGGGGCAGATACGCAGTATTTT.

The chain has TRBV21-1 and TRBJ1-5. TRBV21-1 is deemed a pseudogene. The CDR3 covers 15 residues. The DNA for the CDR3 is TGTGCCAGCAGCCCCATCAGAGGGGGGAATCAGCCCCAGCATTTT. This sequence encodes CASSPIRGGNQPQHF.

The chain employs TRBV6-4 and TRBJ2-1, with 10 bases lining up with TRBD2. The CDR3 covers 15 residues. V was pared by 2 bases and J by 5 bases, with 3 bases of the junction left unmatched. The germline V gene has CDR1 MRHNA and CDR2 SNTAGT. The CDR3 DNA reads as TGTGCCAGCAGTGACAGGCTAGCGGGGGACAATGAGCAGTTCTTC. Protein: CASSDRLAGDNEQFF.

This clone was detected once. This chain joins TRBV7-2 and TRBJ2-1; TRBD2 aligns across 11 bases. V lost 3 bases to trimming and J lost 6 bases; unmatched junction nucleotides: 10. This CDR3 comprises 17 residues. Germline V gene lookup returns CDR1 SGHTA and CDR2 FQGNSA. The CDR3 DNA reads as TGTGCCAGCAGCTTTAGCGGGGGGGCCGGTGGGATCAATGAGCAGTTCTTC. Its protein product is CASSFSGGAGGINEQFF.